These T cell receptor beta chains were read from a single sample in a study of shared clonotypes between healthy human individuals. The table came from immunoSEQ multiplex PCR; TCRdb's copy has only in-frame clones and leaves some out. The table includes 2,500,000 or so clones, about nine tenths detected once. The sequenced sample consisted of naive CD4+ T cells from PBMCs. These receptors originate from a man aged 18 to 30 in good health. Some clones in this sample may be carry-over from other donors' samples. Each CDR3 is given with its conserved first and last residue. A D gene is named only where the DNA matches it firmly. The size field is filled for only some rows; it gives once, few, many or a size class.

V	J	size	D	CDR3	DNA
TRBV28	TRBJ2-6	.	TRBD1	CASEGATGANVLTF	TGTGCCAGCGAGGGGGCAACTGGGGCCAACGTCCTGACTTTC
TRBV5-1	TRBJ2-5	.	TRBD1	CASSLADRGTTQYF	TGCGCCAGCAGCCTCGCGGACAGGGGGACGACCCAGTACTTC
TRBV28	TRBJ2-7	.	TRBD1	CASSLTGQGAYEQYF	TGTGCCAGCAGTTTAACCGGACAGGGGGCCTACGAGCAGTACTTC
TRBV12-5	TRBJ2-2	.	.	CANEDHRDTRANTGELFF	TGTGCTAACGAAGACCACCGGGACACCCGCGCGAACACCGGGGAGCTGTTTTTT
TRBV11-2	TRBJ2-1	.	TRBD2	CASSFPFRTSGISPEQFF	TGTGCCAGCAGCTTCCCGTTTAGGACTAGCGGGATTAGTCCTGAGCAGTTCTTC
TRBV27	TRBJ2-7	.	TRBD1	CASSALTGGRYEQYF	TGTGCCAGCAGCGCTTTGACAGGGGGCCGGTACGAGCAGTACTTC
TRBV6-1	TRBJ2-1	.	.	CASGGGGGTNEQFF	TGTGCCAGCGGGGGAGGTGGAGGGACGAATGAGCAGTTCTTC
TRBV5-1	TRBJ2-7	.	TRBD1	CASSLEGTDEQYF	TGCGCCAGCAGCTTGGAGGGGACAGACGAGCAGTACTTC
TRBV5-4	TRBJ2-2	.	.	CASSLGAQNTGELFF	TGTGCCAGCAGCTTGGGGGCCCAAAACACCGGGGAGCTGTTTTTT
TRBV5-1	TRBJ2-5	.	TRBD1	CASSWVRGLQETQYF	TGCGCCAGCAGCTGGGTCAGGGGGCTCCAAGAGACCCAGTACTTC
TRBV28	TRBJ2-3	.	TRBD2	CASSLRTSGRPTDTQYF	TGTGCCAGCAGTTTACGGACTAGTGGGAGACCGACAGATACGCAGTATTTT
TRBV28	TRBJ1-1	.	.	CASSPAGVRAEAFF	TGTGCCAGCAGTCCCGCCGGGGTTCGGGCTGAAGCTTTCTTT
TRBV25-1	TRBJ2-7	.	TRBD1	CASSDRTGALYEQYF	TGTGCCAGCAGTGATAGGACAGGGGCCTTATACGAGCAGTACTTC
TRBV4-1	TRBJ2-3	.	TRBD1	CASSTGTGLGDTQYF	TGCGCCAGCAGTACCGGGACAGGTTTGGGAGATACGCAGTATTTT
TRBV5-6	TRBJ2-5	.	.	CASSQSQGGQETQYF	TGTGCCAGCAGCCAAAGTCAGGGGGGCCAAGAGACCCAGTACTTC
TRBV25-1	TRBJ1-6	.	.	CASRVSGNSPLHF	TGTGCCAGCAGGGTCAGTGGTAATTCACCCCTCCACTTT
TRBV28	TRBJ1-4	.	TRBD1	CASTGQGGHANEKLFF	TGTGCCAGCACCGGACAGGGGGGGCATGCTAATGAAAAACTGTTTTTT
TRBV2	TRBJ2-1	.	TRBD2	CASSDLGLAGATDEQFF	TGTGCCAGCAGTGATTTGGGACTAGCGGGGGCTACGGATGAGCAGTTCTTC
TRBV15	TRBJ2-3	.	.	CATSRDRRNTQYF	TGTGCCACCAGCAGAGATCGGCGAAATACGCAGTATTTT
TRBV2	TRBJ1-2	.	.	CASSEALGERDYGYTF	TGTGCCAGCAGTGAAGCGCTAGGGGAGAGGGACTATGGCTACACCTTC
TRBV15	TRBJ2-7	.	.	CATSRGSSPYEQYF	TGTGCCACCAGCAGAGGATCGAGCCCCTACGAGCAGTACTTC
TRBV7-3	TRBJ2-2	.	.	CASSLSTGDPELFF	TGTGCCAGCAGCTTATCCACAGGAGACCCGGAGCTGTTTTTT
TRBV2	TRBJ2-7	.	TRBD1	CASTGQRYEQYF	TGTGCCAGCACGGGACAGCGCTACGAGCAGTACTTC
TRBV25-1	TRBJ2-7	.	TRBD2	CASREWEGRPYEQYF	TGTGCCAGCAGAGAATGGGAGGGGCGCCCCTACGAGCAGTACTTC
TRBV19	TRBJ2-7	.	.	CASGARGFYEQYF	TGTGCCAGTGGGGCACGGGGATTCTACGAGCAGTACTTC
TRBV27	TRBJ2-1	.	TRBD1	CASSRTGGRYNEQFF	TGTGCCAGCAGCAGGACAGGGGGTCGGTACAATGAGCAGTTCTTC
TRBV7-9	TRBJ1-1	.	.	CASSLGSLNTEAFF	TGTGCCAGCAGCTTGGGCAGTTTGAACACTGAAGCTTTCTTT
TRBV28	TRBJ1-2	few	.	CASSRTAGNYGYTF	TGTGCCAGCAGTCGGACTGCGGGTAACTATGGCTACACCTTC
TRBV9	TRBJ2-5	.	.	CASSGGSGGQETQYF	TGTGCCAGCAGCGGAGGGAGTGGGGGCCAAGAGACCCAGTACTTC
TRBV5-1	TRBJ2-5	.	TRBD2	CASSFFGGGLGQETQYF	TGCGCCAGCAGCTTTTTCGGCGGGGGGCTTGGCCAAGAGACCCAGTACTTC
TRBV5-1	TRBJ2-3	.	.	CASSLPGRTDTQYF	TGCGCCAGCAGCTTGCCCGGGAGAACAGATACGCAGTATTTT
TRBV29-1	TRBJ1-4	few	.	CSAVSSGDEKLFF	TGCAGCGCCGTCTCCTCCGGGGATGAAAAACTGTTTTTT